This TCR beta chain was sequenced during a study of blood T cell repertoires in COVID-19. Overall study context: The analysed material was cDNA or gDNA that came from T cells, B-cell-depleted T cells, or PBMCs.

Profiled with immunoSEQ multiplex PCR; TCRdb holds only in-frame clones, not every one. The sample has 250,000 to 350,000 clones; 84% are singletons. Followed longitudinally, the Seattle patients had been enrolled during active infection. This clone showed up just a few times. Germline CDR1 and CDR2: ENHRY and SYGVKD. The germline V and J ends were trimmed by 6 bases and 8 bases, with 19 bases remaining between them. The CDR3 covers 15 residues. This TCR derives from a human donor with COVID-19, enrolled during active disease. The donor label of this sample is uncertain. Sequencing was done on a sample of peripheral blood. V gene TRBV10-3 combines with J gene TRBJ1-4; possibly TRBD1 for D (5 bases). The CDR3 here is CAISTGAGWDEKLFF. CDR3 sequence (DNA): TGTGCCATCAGCACTGGGGCGGGGTGGGACGAAAAACTGTTTTTT.